This T cell receptor beta chain derives from a study of CXCR3-negative and CXCR3-positive naive CD8 T cells. The CDR3 has 15 residues. Germline V gene lookup returns CDR1 MRHNA and CDR2 SNTAGT. UMI-labeled TRB cDNA libraries were prepared by 5' RACE. Following a re-call of the 5' RACE reads, TCRdb has one entry per CDR3 protein and lacks DNA. The sample totals tens of thousands of distinct CDR3 sequences. The sequence came from a human donor in good health. Some clones in this sample may be carry-over from other donors' samples. Sequences were obtained from memory CD8+ T cells from blood. The gene calls are TRBV6-4 and TRBJ2-1. CDR3 sequence reads: CASSDGSSASNEHFF.